This T cell receptor beta chain was obtained from a study of T cell repertoires in cytomegalovirus infection (dated by TCRdb to between 2018 and 2021). Some background on the complete study: The HLA type of each donor mattered for the analysis, because public TCR beta signatures pointed to carriage of CMV infection along with the matching HLA type. The paper's findings and limits, for the study overall: In both this cohort and an independent cohort of 352 donors, the cumulative frequency of public TCR beta family members distinguished carriers of CMV infection plus the relevant HLA type. The ex vivo response was dominated by HLA-C-restricted CMV-specific TCR beta clonotypes, which also provided the single most frequent clonotype in two of eight donors.

The sequencer listed for this sample is Illumina HiSeq 1500. Using fastp trimming at Q25 and MiXCR clonotype assembly, TCRdb reanalyzed the public sequencing data and kept in-frame beta chains. CDR3 protein sequences are deduplicated, and each keeps its most common genes and DNA. The table for this sample lists 35,000 to 55,000 distinct CDR3 sequences; around 20% of them were counted only once. The ten largest clonotypes hold under 20% of the sample. The CDR3 contains 12 residues, cysteine and phenylalanine counted. The kept DNA is CDR3 alone, 36 bases in frame from the first base. Between the V and J ends, shortened by 1 base and 4 bases respectively, the junction contains 2 bases. This clonotype has at least ten counts. No antigen is known for it. Per-nucleotide qualities are absent, and no much larger clonotype sits a single base away.

The clonotype was recovered from a human donor in good health (CMV status not recorded). Some clones in this sample may be carry-over from other donors' samples. The material sequenced was PBMCs, sequenced either directly or after in vitro stimulation (not recorded which). The chain uses TRBV12-3 or TRBV12-4 and TRBJ2-1; the D gene identity is not certain. The CDR3 corresponds to CASSLGYNEQFF. The DNA sequence follows: TGTGCCAGCAGTTTAGGATACAATGAGCAGTTCTTC.